This T cell receptor (beta chain) was captured in a study of cytomegalovirus exposure and HLA in healthy donors. Study-wide results and limits: Rare TCR sequences predominated, though certain public TCRs were found in many donors. For cytomegalovirus status, the classifier reportedly gave diagnoses with high specificity and sensitivity.

Remarks on this clone: Antigen unknown.

In the PCR, 60 Vbeta and 13 Jbeta primers were used. Method: immunoSEQ multiplex PCR; TCRdb's copy keeps in-frame clones and lacks some. The table lists approximately 110,000 clones, 74% of them singletons. The CDR3 covers 15 residues. Germline V gene sequence: CDR1 SGHKS, CDR2 YYEKEE (reference sequence). Trimming stripped 0 bases from V and 3 bases from J, with 13 bases between. Each donor was nominally healthy when sampled (though unrecorded immune exposures were likely). The source of this sequence is a woman between 45 and 60 years old in good health and CMV-seropositive. V and J are TRBV5-5 and TRBJ2-7; D is ambiguous. The specimen was PBMCs. The CDR3 DNA sequence: TGTGCCAGCAGCTTGGCGGTTGGCAGGATCTACGAGCAGTACTTC. This codes for CASSLAVGRIYEQYF.